The entry below describes one T cell receptor beta chain. CDR1 and CDR2 (germline): SGHRS, YFSETQ. This CDR3 has 13 residues. V dropped 5 bases and J dropped 6 bases, with 15 bases sitting between them. The data belong to a study of shared clonotypes between healthy human individuals. Generated by immunoSEQ multiplex PCR, the TCRdb table keeps only in-frame clones and is missing some. The table has approximately 1,500,000 clones, 95% to 99% seen once. The chain has TRBV5-1 and TRBJ2-7, with D hard to call. This TCR came from a man aged 30-40 years in good health. The sequencing sample was made of naive CD4+ T cells sorted from blood. The subset was: CD45RA+ positively selected. CDR3 DNA: TGCGCCAGCAGGCCGGCCATACAAGGCGAGCAGTACTTC. Its protein is CASRPAIQGEQYF. The whole variable domain, filled in from reference TRBV5-1 and TRBJ2-7, reads KAGVTQTPRYLIKTRGQQVTLSCSPISGHRSVSWYQQTPGQGLQFLFEYFSETQRNKGNFPGRFSGRQFSNSRSEMNVSTLELGDSALYLCASRPAIQGEQYFGPGTRLTVT.